Below, one TCR beta chain is given with its context. The sample comes from a study of control samples from healthy donors and cancer patients. Repertoires were generated with immunoSEQ multiplex PCR, while TCRdb's copy carries only in-frame clones and drops some. The table shows roughly 180,000 clones, with just over 90% occurring only once. V lost 4 bases and J 2 bases, leaving 10 bases between the germline ends. The CDR3 length is 14 residues. The germline V gene has CDR1 SGHRS and CDR2 YFSETQ. V usage is TRBV5-1 and J usage is TRBJ2-1; a weak D match, TRBD1 (5 bases). The receptor was isolated from a woman aged 55-70 years in good health. Sequenced material: blood. CDR3 region: CASSRMTAYNEQFF. The CDR3 DNA reads TGCGCCAGCAGCAGAATGACAGCCTACAATGAGCAGTTCTTC.